This record concerns one T cell receptor (beta chain) sequence. Its antigen specificity is not known. No much larger clonotype is one base removed from it; base qualities were not supplied. In Seattle, one collaborating source enrolled patients while the infection was active and tracked those patients longitudinally over the course of disease. Each collaborating institution followed its own protocols to collect whole blood in K2EDTA tubes. For TCRbeta analysis, collaborators shipped samples as frozen whole blood, isolated PBMCs, or DNA extracted from either of those sample types. This sample was included in a study of blood T cell repertoires in COVID-19 (dated by TCRdb to 2018 to 2021). In the study overall: Samples covering the acute and convalescent phases of COVID-19 were provided by collaborators in the United States, Italy and Spain. The prospective study material was composed of cDNA or gDNA derived from T cells, B-cell-depleted T cells, or PBMCs. The repertoires were released in a freely available public database intended as a resource for research on the immune response to SARS-CoV-2. The samples were drawn from two sources: the first 160 participants of the ongoing ImmuneRACE study, and 1,200 or so subjects contributed by 6 global collaborators. The dataset comprised deeply sampled blood TCRbeta repertoires from subjects exposed to, actively infected with, or recovered from COVID-19. A de-identified subject ID, COVID-19 status, age in years and sex were almost always included in the sample metadata. Where available, HLA class I and class II types were obtained from metadata supplied by the sample provider rather than from assay-based typing.

Study-wide findings and limitations: How much clinical and demographic metadata was included differed by source and by participant, and the metadata was provided uncurated.

Germline trimming amounts to 7 bases on V and 1 base on J, with 2 as the count of junction bases outside the gene matches. The CDR3 has 13 amino acids, counting the end cysteine and phenylalanine. The only DNA kept is the CDR3, 39 bases in frame from the first base. The CDR1 and CDR2 encoded by the germline V gene (reference sequence) are LNHDA and SQIVND. TCRbeta CDR3 regions were amplified from genomic DNA using the immunoSEQ Assay, a bias-controlled multiplex PCR. As for how the authors treated the data: Within the assay, amplification of reference gene primers was used to estimate how many nucleated cells each sample contained. To quantify the absolute abundance of each unique TCRbeta CDR3 rearrangement, sequence reads were collapsed and filtered. For each sample, productive Simpson clonality was calculated as the square root of Simpson's diversity index across productive rearrangements. TCRdb carries this immuneACCESS record with in-frame sequences only. Its versions omit some clonotypes, under half of them owing to an unresolved V gene in the studies checked, with the rest unexplained. V and J calls and clone size come straight from that table; D and trimming were deduced from the DNA. The sample table lists 400,000 to 450,000 clones, 88% of them with a count of one. The ten top clones hold roughly 12% of the sample.

The chain is made from TRBV19 and TRBJ1-1; the central 8 bases match TRBD1. The sequence derives from a woman in her forties or fifties with COVID-19, enrolled during active disease. Sequenced: peripheral blood. The DNA is TGTGCCAGTACCGACAGGGGGAACACTGAAGCTTTCTTT. Its coded protein is CASTDRGNTEAFF.